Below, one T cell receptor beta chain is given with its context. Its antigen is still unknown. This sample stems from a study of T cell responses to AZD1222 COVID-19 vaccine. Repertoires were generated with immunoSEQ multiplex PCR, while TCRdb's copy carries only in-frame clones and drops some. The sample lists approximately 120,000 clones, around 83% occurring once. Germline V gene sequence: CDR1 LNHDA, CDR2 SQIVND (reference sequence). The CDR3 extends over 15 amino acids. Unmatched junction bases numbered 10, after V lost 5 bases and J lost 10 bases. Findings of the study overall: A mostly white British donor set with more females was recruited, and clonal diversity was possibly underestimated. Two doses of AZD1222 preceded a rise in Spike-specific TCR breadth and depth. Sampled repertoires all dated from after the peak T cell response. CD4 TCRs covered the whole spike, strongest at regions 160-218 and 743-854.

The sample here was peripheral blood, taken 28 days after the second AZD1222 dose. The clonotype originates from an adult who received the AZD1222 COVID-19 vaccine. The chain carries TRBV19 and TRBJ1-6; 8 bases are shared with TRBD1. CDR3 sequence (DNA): TGTGCCAGTAGTCCCTGGACAGGGAGCGGATCACCCCTCCACTTT. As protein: CASSPWTGSGSPLHF.